This T cell receptor (beta chain) was observed in a study of blood T cell repertoires in COVID-19. Study summary: COVID-19 samples collected from the United States, Italy and Spain covered acute and convalescent phases. The analysed material was cDNA or gDNA that came from T cells, B-cell-depleted T cells, or PBMCs.

This CDR3 is 14 amino acids long. The germline gives CDR1 SEHNR, CDR2 FQNEAQ (reference sequence). Trimming pared 6 bases from V and 2 bases from J, leaving 13 bases between. In the authors' workflow: Amplification with reference gene primers provided the estimates of nucleated cell counts. Libraries were prepared by immunoSEQ multiplex PCR; TCRdb keeps only in-frame clonotypes and omits some of them. The DNA was the basis for D and trimming; V, J and clone size are from that table. The profile covers roughly 200,000 clones, with approximately 85% appearing a single time and 5% to 6.5% taken by the ten largest.

The sequenced sample consisted of peripheral blood. The source of this sequence is a woman in her seventies with active or convalescent COVID-19. The V call is TRBV7-9, the J call TRBJ2-5; D is unresolved. The CDR3 region is CASSYARNQETQYF. CDR3 DNA: TGTGCCAGCAGTTATGCTAGAAATCAAGAGACCCAGTACTTC.